This TCR beta chain was profiled in a study of CD8 T cells in ankylosing spondylitis. General study findings and limits: Reportedly, significant enrichment of disease-linked clones occurred in matched ankylosing spondylitis synovial fluid. Earlier studies detected some motif variants in reactive arthritis synovial fluid and blood. There was a TCR beta motif, made of fewer than 10 highly homologous variants, that appeared characteristic of ankylosing spondylitis blood.

It was by quantitative 5'-RACE with molecular barcodes that TCR beta libraries were made. From the 5' RACE reads, TCRdb called clonotypes with MiXCR, one entry per CDR3 protein. Of approximately 100,000 distinct CDR3 sequences listed, around 24% are singletons. As regards this clonotype: What it binds is not known.

There are 14 residues in the CDR3. Trimming removed 5 bases at V and 2 bases at J, with 13 bases between. The germline gives CDR1 SGHTA, CDR2 FQGNSA. The V call is TRBV7-2, the J call TRBJ2-7; a weak D match, TRBD2 (6 bases). Input material: synovial fluid, either unsorted or a sorted T cell fraction (not recorded which). The receptor was isolated from a male donor with ankylosing spondylitis. The CDR3 bases are TGTGCCAGCAGCCGGAGGGCAGGAACCTACGAGCAGTACTTC. Translating it yields CASSRRAGTYEQYF.